The TCR beta chain described here comes from a study of human T cells and chemical hapten exposure. Note on this clonotype: Its antigen remains unknown.

Study-level points and caveats: Controls had significantly fewer large CDR3 similarity clusters than were formed by expanded TCRs.

Documented time point: patch test 1, 2 weeks after DPC sensitization. Treatment reported: therapeutic diphenylcyclopropenone sensitization with weekly scalp DPC. TCRdb reprocessed the RACE reads via MiXCR and lists one record per CDR3 protein. This table holds 95,000 to 150,000 distinct CDR3 sequences, roughly 15% found once. The germline V gene encodes CDR1 MNHEY and CDR2 SVGAGI. The CDR3 loop spans 15 amino acids. V gave up 2 bases and J gave up 5 bases, with 15 bases separating them. The clonotype comes from a man aged 18 to 30 with alopecia areata. Some clones in this sample may be carry-over from other donors' samples. This chain connects TRBV6-5 to TRBJ2-5; possible D gene TRBD1, 5 bases. Sequenced here: whole blood, sampled in connection with sensitization to the hapten diphenylcyclopropenone (DPC). The CDR3 sequence is CASSYDRQGWETQYF. For the CDR3, the DNA is TGTGCCAGCAGTTACGATAGGCAGGGATGGGAGACCCAGTACTTC.